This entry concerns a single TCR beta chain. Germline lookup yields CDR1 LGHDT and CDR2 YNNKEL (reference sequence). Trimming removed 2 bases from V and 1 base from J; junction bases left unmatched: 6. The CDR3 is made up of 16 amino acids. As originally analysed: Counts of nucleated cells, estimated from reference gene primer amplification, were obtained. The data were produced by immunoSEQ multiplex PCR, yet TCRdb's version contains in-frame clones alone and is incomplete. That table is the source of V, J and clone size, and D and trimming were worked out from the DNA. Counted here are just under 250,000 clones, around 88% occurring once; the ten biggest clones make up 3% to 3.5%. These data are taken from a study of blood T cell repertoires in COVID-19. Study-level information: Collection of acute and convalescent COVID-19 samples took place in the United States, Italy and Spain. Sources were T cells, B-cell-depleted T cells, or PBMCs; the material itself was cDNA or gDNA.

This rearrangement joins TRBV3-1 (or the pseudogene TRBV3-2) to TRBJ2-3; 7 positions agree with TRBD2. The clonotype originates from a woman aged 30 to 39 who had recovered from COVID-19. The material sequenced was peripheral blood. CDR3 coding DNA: TGTGCCAGCAGCCAATTATCGGCGGGGGGCACAGATACGCAGTATTTT. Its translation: CASSQLSAGGTDTQYF.